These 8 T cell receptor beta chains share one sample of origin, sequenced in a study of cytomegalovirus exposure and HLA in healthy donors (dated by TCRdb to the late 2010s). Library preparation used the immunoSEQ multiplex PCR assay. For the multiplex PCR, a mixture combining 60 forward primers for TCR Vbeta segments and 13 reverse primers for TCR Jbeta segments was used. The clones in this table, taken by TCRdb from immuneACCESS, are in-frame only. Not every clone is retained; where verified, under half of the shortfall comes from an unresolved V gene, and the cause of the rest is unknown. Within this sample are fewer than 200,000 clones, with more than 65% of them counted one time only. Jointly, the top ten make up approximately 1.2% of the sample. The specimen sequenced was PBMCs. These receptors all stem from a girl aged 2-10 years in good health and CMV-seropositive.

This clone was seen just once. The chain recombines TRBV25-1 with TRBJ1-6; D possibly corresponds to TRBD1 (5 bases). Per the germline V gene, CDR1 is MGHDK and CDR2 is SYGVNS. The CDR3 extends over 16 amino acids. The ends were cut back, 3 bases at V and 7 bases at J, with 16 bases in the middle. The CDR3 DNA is TGTGCCAGCAGTGAGGCTGGAAGGGGAGGCAATTCACCCCTCCACTTT. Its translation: CASSEAGRGGNSPLHF.

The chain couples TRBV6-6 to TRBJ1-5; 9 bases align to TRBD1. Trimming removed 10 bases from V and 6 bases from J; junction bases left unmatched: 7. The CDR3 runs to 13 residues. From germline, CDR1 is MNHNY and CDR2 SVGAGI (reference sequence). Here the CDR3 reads CATQGAMGQPQHF. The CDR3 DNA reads TGTGCCACACAGGGGGCGATGGGTCAGCCCCAGCATTTT.

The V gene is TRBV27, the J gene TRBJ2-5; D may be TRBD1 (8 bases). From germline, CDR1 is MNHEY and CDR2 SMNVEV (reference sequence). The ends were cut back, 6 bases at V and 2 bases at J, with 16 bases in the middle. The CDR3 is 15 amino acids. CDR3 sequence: CASSWTGTTQETQYF. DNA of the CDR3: TGTGCCAGCAGCTGGACAGGGACTACGCAAGAGACCCAGTACTTC.

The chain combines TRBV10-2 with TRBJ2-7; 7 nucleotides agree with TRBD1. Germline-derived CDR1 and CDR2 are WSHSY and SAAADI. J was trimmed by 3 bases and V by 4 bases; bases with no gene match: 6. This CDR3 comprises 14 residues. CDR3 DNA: TGCGCCAGCAGTGTAGGACAGGACAGCTACGAGCAGTACTTC. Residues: CASSVGQDSYEQYF.

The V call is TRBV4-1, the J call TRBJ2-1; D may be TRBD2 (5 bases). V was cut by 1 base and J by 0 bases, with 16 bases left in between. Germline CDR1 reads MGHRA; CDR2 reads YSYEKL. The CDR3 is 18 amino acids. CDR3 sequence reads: CASSQATLDSSSYNEQFF. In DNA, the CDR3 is TGCGCCAGCAGCCAAGCCACCCTGGACTCCAGCTCCTACAATGAGCAGTTCTTC.

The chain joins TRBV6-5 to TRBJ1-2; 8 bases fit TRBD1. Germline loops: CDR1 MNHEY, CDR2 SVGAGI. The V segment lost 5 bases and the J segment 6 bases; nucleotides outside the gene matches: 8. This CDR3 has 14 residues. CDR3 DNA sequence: TGTGCCAGCAGTGTTCAGGGGGCGCTAGATGGCTACACCTTC. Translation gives CASSVQGALDGYTF.

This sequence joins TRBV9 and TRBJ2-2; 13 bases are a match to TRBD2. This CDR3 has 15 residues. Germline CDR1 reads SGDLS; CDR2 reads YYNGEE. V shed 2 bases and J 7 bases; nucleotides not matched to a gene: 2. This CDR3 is CASSVRTSGSGELFF. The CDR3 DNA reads TGTGCCAGCAGCGTCAGGACTAGCGGGAGCGGGGAGCTGTTTTTT.

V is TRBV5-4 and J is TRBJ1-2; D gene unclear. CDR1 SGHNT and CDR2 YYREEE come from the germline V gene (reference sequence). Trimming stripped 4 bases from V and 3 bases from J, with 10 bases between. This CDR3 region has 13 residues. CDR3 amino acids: CASSRDTHYGYTF. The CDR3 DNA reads TGTGCCAGCAGCAGAGACACACACTATGGCTACACCTTC.